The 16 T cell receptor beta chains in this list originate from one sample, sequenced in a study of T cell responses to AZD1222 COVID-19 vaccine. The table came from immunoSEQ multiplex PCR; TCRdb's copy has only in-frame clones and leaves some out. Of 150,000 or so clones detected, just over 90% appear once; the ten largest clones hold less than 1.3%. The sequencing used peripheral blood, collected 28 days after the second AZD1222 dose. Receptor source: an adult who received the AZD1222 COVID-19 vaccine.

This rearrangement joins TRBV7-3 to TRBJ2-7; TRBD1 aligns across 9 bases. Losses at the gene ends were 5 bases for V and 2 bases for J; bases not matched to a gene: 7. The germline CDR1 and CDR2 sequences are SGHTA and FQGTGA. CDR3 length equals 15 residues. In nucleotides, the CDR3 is TGTGCCAGCAGCGCAAAGGGACAGGGAACCTACGAGCAGTACTTC. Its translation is CASSAKGQGTYEQYF.

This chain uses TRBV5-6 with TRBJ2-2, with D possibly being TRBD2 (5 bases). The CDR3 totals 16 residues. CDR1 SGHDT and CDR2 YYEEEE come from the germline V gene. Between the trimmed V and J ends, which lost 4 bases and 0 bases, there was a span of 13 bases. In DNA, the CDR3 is TGTGCCAGCAGCCTCATGACGGGGTCGAACACCGGGGAGCTGTTTTTT. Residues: CASSLMTGSNTGELFF. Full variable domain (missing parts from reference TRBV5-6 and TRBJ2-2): DAGVTQSPTHLIKTRGQQVTLRCSPKSGHDTVSWYQQALGQGPQFIFQYYEEEERQRGNFPDRFSGHQFPNYSSELNVNALLLGDSALYLCASSLMTGSNTGELFFGEGSRLTVL.

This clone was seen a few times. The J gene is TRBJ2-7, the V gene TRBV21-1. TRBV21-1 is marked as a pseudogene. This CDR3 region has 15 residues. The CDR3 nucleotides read TGTGCCAGCAGCAAAATAGAGGACCGTTCCTACGAGCAGTACTTC. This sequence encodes CASSKIEDRSYEQYF.

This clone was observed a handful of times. The CDR3 sequence: CAWRTLGGNTIYF. In nucleotides, the CDR3 is TGTGCCTGGAGGACTTTAGGGGGAAACACCATATATTTT. The chain is built from TRBV30 and TRBJ1-3; no firm D call. In germline, CDR1 is GTSNPN, CDR2 SVGIG (reference sequence). The CDR3 is made up of 13 amino acids. V was cut by 3 bases and J by 4 bases, with 10 bases left in between.

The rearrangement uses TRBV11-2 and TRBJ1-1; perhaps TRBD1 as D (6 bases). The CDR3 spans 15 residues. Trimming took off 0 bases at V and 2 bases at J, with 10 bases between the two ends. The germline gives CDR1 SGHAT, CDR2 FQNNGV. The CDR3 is CASSLESGGNTEAFF. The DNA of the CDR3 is TGTGCCAGCAGCTTAGAATCCGGGGGCAACACTGAAGCTTTCTTT.

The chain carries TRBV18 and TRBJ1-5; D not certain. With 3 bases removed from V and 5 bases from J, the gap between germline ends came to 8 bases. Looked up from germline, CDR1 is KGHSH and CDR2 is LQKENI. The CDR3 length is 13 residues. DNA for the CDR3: TGTGCCAGCTCACCCCAGGTGGATCAGCCCCAGCATTTT. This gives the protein CASSPQVDQPQHF.

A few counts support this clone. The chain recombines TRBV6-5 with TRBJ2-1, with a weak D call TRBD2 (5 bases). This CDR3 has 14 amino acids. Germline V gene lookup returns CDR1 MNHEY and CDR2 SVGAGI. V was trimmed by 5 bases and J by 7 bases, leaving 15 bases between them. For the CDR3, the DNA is TGTGCCAGCAGTCCGTGGGAGCCCCCAAATGAGCAGTTCTTC. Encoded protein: CASSPWEPPNEQFF.

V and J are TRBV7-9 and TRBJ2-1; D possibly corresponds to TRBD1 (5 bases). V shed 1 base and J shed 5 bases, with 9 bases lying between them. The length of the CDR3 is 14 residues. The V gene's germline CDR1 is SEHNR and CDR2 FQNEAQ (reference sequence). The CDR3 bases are TGTGCCAGCAGCTTAGTAGACAGTAACAATGAGCAGTTCTTC. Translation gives CASSLVDSNNEQFF.

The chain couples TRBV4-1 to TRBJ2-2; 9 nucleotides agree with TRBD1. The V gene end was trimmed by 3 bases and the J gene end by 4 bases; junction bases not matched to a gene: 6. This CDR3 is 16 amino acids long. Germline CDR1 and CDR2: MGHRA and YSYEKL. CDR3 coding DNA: TGCGCCAGCAGCCAGCTACAGGGGGCGGTCACCGGGGAGCTGTTTTTT. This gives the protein CASSQLQGAVTGELFF.

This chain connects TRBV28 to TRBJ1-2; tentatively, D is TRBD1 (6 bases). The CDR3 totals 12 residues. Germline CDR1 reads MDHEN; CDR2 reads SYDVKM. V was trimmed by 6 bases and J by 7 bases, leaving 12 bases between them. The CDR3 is CASSPTGRGYTF. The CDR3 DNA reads TGTGCCAGCAGCCCGACAGGTCGTGGCTACACCTTC.

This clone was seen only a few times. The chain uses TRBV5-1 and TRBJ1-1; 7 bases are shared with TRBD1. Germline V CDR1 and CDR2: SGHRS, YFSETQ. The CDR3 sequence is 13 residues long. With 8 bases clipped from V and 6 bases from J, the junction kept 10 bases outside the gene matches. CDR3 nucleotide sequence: TGCGCCAGTAAAGAAACCGGGACAGCTGAAGCTTTCTTT. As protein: CASKETGTAEAFF.

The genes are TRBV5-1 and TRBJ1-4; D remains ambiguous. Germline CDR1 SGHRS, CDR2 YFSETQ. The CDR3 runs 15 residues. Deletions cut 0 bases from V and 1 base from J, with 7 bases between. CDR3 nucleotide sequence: TGCGCCAGCAGCTTGGTGGGTGGAACTAATGAAAAACTGTTTTTT. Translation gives CASSLVGGTNEKLFF.

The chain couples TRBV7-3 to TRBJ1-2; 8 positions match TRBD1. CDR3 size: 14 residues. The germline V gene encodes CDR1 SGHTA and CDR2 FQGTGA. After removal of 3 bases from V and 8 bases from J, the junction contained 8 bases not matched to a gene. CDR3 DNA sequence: TGTGCCAGCAGCTTTTCCGGGCAGGGGGCAGGCTACACCTTC. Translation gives CASSFSGQGAGYTF.

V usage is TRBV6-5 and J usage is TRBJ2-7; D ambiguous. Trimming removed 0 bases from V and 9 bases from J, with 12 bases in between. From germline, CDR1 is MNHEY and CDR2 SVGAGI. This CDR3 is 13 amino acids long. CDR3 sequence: CASSYSFVGLQYF. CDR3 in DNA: TGTGCCAGCAGTTACTCGTTTGTCGGTCTGCAGTACTTC.

The CDR3 sequence: CASSNDRAEAFF. CDR3 sequence (DNA): TGTGCCAGCAGTAACGACAGGGCCGAAGCTTTCTTT. The J gene is TRBJ1-1, the V gene TRBV6-5; TRBD1 matches 7 bases. V was pared by 5 bases and J by 8 bases, with 5 bases of the junction left unmatched. This CDR3 comprises 12 residues. Germline CDR1 is MNHEY and CDR2 is SVGAGI.

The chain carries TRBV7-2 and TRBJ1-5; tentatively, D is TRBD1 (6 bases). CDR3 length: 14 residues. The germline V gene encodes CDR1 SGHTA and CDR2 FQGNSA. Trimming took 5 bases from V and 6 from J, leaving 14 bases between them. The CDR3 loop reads CASSPDRRVQPQHF. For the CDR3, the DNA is TGTGCCAGCAGCCCCGACAGGAGGGTTCAGCCCCAGCATTTT.